This T cell receptor (beta chain) was recorded in a study of blood T cell repertoires in COVID-19. On the study more broadly: COVID-19 samples, acute and convalescent, were from the United States, Italy and Spain.

Per the authors' pipeline: Estimated nucleated cell counts came from reference gene primer amplification. Assay: immunoSEQ multiplex PCR; the TCRdb copy retains only in-frame clones and omits some. That table is the source of V, J and clone size, and D and trimming were worked out from the DNA. The table includes 55,000 to 75,000 clones, roughly 70% detected once. The V end lost 2 bases, the J end lost 0 bases, and 17 bases lay between the germline ends. Per germline, CDR1 SGHTA and CDR2 FQGNSA. This CDR3 comprises 19 residues. This receptor was identified in a man aged 60 to 75 with acute or convalescent COVID-19. Source material: peripheral blood. V and J are TRBV7-2 and TRBJ1-6; possible D gene TRBD1, 6 bases. The DNA of the CDR3 is TGTGCCAGCAGCTTAATAGGACAGAGGTCCGGCTCCTATAATTCACCCCTCCACTTT. Translation gives CASSLIGQRSGSYNSPLHF.